Described below is a single TCR beta chain sequence and its context. Terminally differentiated effector memory CD45RA+ cells were excluded by CCR7 positive selection of CD45RO-negative cells. Looked up from germline, CDR1 is SGHVS and CDR2 is FNYEAQ. The CDR3 runs to 14 residues. Germline trimming cut 2 bases from V and 4 bases from J; bases unmatched to any gene: 1. Sequencing used immunoSEQ multiplex PCR; TCRdb keeps in-frame clones, though not all of them. In the table there are around 1.9 million clones, 93% of which are singletons. This sample was taken from a study of shared clonotypes between healthy human individuals.

The chain links TRBV7-6 to TRBJ1-1, with 10 positions matching TRBD1. Sequenced material: naive CD8+ T cells from PBMCs. This sequence was found in a man between 18 and 35 years old in good health. Some clones in this sample may be carry-over from other donors' samples. The CDR3 protein is CASSLWTGGTEAFF. The CDR3 nucleotides read TGTGCCAGCAGCTTATGGACAGGGGGCACTGAAGCTTTCTTT.